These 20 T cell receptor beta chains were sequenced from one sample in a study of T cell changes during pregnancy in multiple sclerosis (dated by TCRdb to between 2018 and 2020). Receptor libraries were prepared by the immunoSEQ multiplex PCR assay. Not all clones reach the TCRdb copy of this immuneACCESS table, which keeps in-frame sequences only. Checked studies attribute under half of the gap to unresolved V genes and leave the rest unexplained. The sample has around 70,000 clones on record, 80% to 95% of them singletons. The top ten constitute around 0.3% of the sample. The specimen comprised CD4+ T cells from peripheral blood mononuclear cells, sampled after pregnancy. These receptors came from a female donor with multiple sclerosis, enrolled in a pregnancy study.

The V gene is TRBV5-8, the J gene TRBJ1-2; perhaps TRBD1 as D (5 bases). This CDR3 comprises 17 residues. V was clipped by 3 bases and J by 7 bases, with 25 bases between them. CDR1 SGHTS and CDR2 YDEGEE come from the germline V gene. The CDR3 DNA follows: TGTGCCAGCAGCTGGAGGATAATGCCGGGGGGAGGCGGTGGCTACACCTTC. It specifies CASSWRIMPGGGGGYTF.

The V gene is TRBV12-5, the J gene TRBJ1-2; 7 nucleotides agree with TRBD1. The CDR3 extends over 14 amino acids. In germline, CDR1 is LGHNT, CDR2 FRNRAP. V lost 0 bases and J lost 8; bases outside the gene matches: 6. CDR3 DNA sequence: TGTGCTAGTGGTTTGGTACCAGGGGGTGAAGGCTACACCTTC. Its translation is CASGLVPGGEGYTF.

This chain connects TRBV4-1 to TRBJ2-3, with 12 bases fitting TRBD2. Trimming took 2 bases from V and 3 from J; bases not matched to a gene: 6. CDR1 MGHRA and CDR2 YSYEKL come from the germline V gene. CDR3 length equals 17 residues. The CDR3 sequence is CASSQSGLAGTTDTQYF. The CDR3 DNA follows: TGCGCCAGCAGCCAATCAGGACTAGCGGGGACGACAGATACGCAGTATTTT.

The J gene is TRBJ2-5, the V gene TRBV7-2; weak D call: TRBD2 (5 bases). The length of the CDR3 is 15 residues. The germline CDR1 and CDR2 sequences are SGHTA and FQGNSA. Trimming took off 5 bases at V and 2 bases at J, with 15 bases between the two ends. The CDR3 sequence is CASSPRASPQETQYF. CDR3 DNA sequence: TGTGCCAGCAGCCCGCGGGCTAGCCCTCAAGAGACCCAGTACTTC.

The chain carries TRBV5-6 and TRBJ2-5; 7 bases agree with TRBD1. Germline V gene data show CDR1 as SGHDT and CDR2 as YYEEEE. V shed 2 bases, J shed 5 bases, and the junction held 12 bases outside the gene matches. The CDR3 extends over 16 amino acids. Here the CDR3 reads CASSFLTGNNKETQYF. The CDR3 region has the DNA TGTGCCAGCAGCTTCCTGACAGGGAATAATAAGGAGACCCAGTACTTC.

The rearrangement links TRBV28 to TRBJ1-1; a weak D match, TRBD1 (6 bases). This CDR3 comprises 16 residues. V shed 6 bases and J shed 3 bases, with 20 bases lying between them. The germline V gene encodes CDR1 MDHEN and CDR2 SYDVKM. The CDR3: CASSPWEGEGDTEAFF. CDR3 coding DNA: TGTGCCAGCAGCCCTTGGGAGGGGGAGGGCGACACTGAAGCTTTCTTT.

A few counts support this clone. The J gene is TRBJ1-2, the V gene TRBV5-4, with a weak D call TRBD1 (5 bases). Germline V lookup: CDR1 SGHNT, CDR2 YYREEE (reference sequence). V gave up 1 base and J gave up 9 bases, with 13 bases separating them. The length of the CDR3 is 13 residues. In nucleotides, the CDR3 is TGTGCCAGCAGCTTGCCAGGGAATTATCGCTACACCTTC. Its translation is CASSLPGNYRYTF.

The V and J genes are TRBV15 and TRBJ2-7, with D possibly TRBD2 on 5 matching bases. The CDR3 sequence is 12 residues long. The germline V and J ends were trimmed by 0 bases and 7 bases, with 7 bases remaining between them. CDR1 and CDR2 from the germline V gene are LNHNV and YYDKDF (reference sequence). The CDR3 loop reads CATSRDRGEQYF. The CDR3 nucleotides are TGTGCCACCAGCAGAGATCGAGGGGAGCAGTACTTC.

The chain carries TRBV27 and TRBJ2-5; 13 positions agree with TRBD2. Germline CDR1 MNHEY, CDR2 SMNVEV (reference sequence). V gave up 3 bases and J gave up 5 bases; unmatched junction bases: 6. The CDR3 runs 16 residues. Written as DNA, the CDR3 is TGTGCCAGCAGTTTTTGGGGACTAGCGGGGAGGGAGACCCAGTACTTC. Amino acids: CASSFWGLAGRETQYF.

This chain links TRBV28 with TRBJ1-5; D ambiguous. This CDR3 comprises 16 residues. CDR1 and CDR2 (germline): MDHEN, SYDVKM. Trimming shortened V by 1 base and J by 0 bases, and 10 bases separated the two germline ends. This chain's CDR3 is CASSLSGTSSNQPQHF. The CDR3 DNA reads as TGTGCCAGCAGTTTATCGGGTACTTCTAGCAATCAGCCCCAGCATTTT.

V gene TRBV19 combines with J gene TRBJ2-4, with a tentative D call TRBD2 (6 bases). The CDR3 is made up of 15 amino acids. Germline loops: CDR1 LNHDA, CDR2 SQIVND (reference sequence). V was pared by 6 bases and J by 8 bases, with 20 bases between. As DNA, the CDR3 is TGTGCCAGTAGAGTCGTAGGGTTAGGCGGGGACATTCAGTACTTC. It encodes CASRVVGLGGDIQYF. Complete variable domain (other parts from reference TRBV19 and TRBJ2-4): DGGITQSPKYLFRKEGQNVTLSCEQNLNHDAMYWYRQDPGQGLRLIYYSQIVNDFQKGDIAEGYSVSREKKESFPLTVTSAQKNPTAFYLCASRVVGLGGDIQYFGAGTRLSVL.

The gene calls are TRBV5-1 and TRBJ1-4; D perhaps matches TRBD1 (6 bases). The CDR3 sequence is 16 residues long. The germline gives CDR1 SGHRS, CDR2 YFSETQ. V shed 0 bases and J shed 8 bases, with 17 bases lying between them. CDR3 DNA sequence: TGCGCCAGCAGCTTGGCCCCAGGGGCTCGGGACGAAAAACTGTTTTTT. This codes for CASSLAPGARDEKLFF.

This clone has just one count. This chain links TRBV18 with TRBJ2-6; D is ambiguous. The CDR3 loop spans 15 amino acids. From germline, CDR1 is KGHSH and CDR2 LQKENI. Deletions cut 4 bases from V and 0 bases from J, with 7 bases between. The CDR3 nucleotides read TGTGCCAGCTCACTGTCCGGCTCTGGGGCCAACGTCCTGACTTTC. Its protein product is CASSLSGSGANVLTF. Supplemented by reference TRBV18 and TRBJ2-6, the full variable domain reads NAGVMQNPRHLVRRRGQEARLRCSPMKGHSHVYWYRQLPEEGLKFMVYLQKENIIDESGMPKERFSAEFPKEGPSILRIQQVVRGDSAAYFCASSLSGSGANVLTFGAGSRLTVL.

CDR3 in amino acids: CASSLFRTSGYNEQFF. The DNA for the CDR3 is TGTGCCAGCAGCTTATTTCGGACTAGCGGCTACAATGAGCAGTTCTTC. This sequence joins TRBV13 and TRBJ2-1; 10 bases fit TRBD2. The CDR3 spans 16 residues. Germline CDR1 is PRHDT and CDR2 is FYEKMQ (reference sequence). Trimming took 2 bases from V and 3 from J; bases not matched to a gene: 4.

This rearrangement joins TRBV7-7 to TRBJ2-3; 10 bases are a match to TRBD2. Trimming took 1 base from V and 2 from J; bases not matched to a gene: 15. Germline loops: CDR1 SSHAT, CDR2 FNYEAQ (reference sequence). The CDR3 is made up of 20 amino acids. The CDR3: CASSLVTPSLSGGDTDTQYF. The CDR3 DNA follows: TGTGCCAGCAGCTTAGTCACCCCTTCCTTGAGCGGGGGGGACACAGATACGCAGTATTTT.

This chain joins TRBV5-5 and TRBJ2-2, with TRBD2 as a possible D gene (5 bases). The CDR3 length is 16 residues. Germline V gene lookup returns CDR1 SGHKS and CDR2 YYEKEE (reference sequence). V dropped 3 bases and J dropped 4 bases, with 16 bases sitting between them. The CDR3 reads CASSSAPRGVTGELFF. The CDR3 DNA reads TGTGCCAGCAGCTCGGCCCCTCGGGGAGTCACCGGGGAGCTGTTTTTT.

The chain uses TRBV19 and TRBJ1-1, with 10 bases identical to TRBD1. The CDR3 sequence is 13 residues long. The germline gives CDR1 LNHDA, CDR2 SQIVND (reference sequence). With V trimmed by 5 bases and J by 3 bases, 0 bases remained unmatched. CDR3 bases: TGTGCCAGTAGTGGGACAGGGGACACTGAAGCTTTCTTT. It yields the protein CASSGTGDTEAFF.

This CDR3 reads CASSLDPVGLLGRTEAFF. The CDR3 DNA is TGTGCCAGCAGCTTAGATCCCGTAGGACTACTCGGCAGGACTGAAGCTTTCTTT. The chain links TRBV11-2 to TRBJ1-1, with D unclear. V lost 0 bases to trimming and J lost 5 bases, with 22 bases between them. CDR1 and CDR2 (germline): SGHAT, FQNNGV. The CDR3 runs to 18 residues.

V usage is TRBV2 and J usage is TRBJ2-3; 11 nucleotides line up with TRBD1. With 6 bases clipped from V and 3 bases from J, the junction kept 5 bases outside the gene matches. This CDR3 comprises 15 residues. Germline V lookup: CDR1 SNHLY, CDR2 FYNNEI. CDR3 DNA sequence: TGTGCCAGCAGATTCCGGGACAGGGGGACAGATACGCAGTATTTT. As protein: CASRFRDRGTDTQYF.

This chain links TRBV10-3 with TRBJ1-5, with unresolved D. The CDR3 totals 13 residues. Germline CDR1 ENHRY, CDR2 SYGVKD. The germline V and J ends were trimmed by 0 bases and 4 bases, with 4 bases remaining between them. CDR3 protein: CAISESRNQPQHF. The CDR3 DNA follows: TGTGCCATCAGTGAGTCGAGGAATCAGCCCCAGCATTTT.